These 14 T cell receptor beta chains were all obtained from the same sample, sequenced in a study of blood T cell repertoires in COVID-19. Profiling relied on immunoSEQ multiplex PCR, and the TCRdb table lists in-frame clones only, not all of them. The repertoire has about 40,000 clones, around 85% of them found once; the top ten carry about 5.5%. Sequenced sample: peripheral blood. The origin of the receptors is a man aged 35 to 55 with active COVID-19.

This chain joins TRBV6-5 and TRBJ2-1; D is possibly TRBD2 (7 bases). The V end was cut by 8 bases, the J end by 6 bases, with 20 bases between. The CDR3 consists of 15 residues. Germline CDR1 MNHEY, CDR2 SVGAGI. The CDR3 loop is CASGGLSGKGNEQFF. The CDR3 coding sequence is TGTGCCAGCGGGGGGCTGAGCGGGAAGGGCAATGAGCAGTTCTTC.

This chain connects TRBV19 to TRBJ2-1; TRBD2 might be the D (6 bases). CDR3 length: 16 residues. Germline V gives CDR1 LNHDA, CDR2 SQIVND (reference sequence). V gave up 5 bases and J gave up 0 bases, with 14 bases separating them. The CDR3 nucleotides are TGTGCCAGTAGTCCCACCGGAGGGAGCTCCTACAATGAGCAGTTCTTC. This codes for CASSPTGGSSYNEQFF.

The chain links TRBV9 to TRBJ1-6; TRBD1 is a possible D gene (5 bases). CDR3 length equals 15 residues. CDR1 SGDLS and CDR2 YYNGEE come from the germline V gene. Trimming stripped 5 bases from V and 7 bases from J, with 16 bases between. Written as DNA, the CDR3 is TGTGCCAGCAGTGCGACGGGGGTAGAGAATTCACCCCTCCACTTT. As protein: CASSATGVENSPLHF. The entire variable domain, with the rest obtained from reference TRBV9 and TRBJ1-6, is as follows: DSGVTQTPKHLITATGQRVTLRCSPRSGDLSVYWYQQSLDQGLQFLIQYYNGEERAKGNILERFSAQQFPDLHSELNLSSLELGDSALYFCASSATGVENSPLHFGNGTRLTVT.

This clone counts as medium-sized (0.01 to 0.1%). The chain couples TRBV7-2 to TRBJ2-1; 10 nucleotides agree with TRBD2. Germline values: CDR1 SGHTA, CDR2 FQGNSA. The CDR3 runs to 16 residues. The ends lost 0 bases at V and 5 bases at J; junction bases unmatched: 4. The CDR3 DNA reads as TGTGCCAGCAGCTTAGCTGGCCTAGCGGGAGACAATGAGCAGTTCTTC. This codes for CASSLAGLAGDNEQFF. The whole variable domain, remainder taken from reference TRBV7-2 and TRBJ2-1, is GAGVSQSPSNKVTEKGKDVELRCDPISGHTALYWYRQSLGQGLEFLIYFQGNSAPDKSGLPSDRFSAERTGGSVSTLTIQRTQQEDSAVYLCASSLAGLAGDNEQFFGPGTRLTVL.

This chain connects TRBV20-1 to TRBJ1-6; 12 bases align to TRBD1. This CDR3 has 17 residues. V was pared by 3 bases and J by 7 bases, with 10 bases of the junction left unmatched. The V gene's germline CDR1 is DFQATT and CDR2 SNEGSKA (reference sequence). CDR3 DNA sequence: TGCAGTGCTAGTCCGGGACAGGGGGCCCCCGGGAATTCACCCCTCCACTTT. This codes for CSASPGQGAPGNSPLHF.

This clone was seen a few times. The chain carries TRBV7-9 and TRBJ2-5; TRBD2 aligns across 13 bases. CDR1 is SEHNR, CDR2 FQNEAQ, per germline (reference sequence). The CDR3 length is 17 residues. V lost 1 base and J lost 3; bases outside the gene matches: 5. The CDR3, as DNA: TGTGCCAGCAGCTTAGGACTAGCGGGAGGAGGAGAAGAGACCCAGTACTTC. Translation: CASSLGLAGGGEETQYF.

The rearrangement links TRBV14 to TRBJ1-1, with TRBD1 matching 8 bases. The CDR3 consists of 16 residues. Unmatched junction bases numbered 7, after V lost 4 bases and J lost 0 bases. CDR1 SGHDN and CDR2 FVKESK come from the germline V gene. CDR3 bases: TGTGCCAGCAGCCGAGGGACAGGCGGCGTGAACACTGAAGCTTTCTTT. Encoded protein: CASSRGTGGVNTEAFF.

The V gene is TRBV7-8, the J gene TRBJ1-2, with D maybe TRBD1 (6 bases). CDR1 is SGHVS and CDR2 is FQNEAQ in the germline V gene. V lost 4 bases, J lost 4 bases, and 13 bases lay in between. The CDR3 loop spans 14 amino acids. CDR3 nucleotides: TGTGCCAGCAGCTCCCCGCCAGGGGTCTATGGCTACACCTTC. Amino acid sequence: CASSSPPGVYGYTF.

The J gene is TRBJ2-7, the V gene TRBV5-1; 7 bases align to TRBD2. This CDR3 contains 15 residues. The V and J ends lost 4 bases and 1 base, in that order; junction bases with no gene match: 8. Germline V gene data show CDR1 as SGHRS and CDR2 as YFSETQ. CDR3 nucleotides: TGCGCCAGCAGCCCGCAGGCTAGCGGTTCCTACGAGCAGTACTTC. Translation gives CASSPQASGSYEQYF.

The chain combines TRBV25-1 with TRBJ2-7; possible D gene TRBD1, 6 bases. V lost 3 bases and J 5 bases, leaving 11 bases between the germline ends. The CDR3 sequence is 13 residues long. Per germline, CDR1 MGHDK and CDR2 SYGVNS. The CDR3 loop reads CASSELNRDEQYF. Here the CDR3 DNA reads TGTGCCAGCAGTGAGTTAAACAGGGACGAGCAGTACTTC.

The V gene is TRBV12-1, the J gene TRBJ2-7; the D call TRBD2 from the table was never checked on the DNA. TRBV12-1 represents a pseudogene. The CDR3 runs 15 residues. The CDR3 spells CASSSLPRDQYEQYF. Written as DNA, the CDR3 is TGTGCCAGCAGCTCGCTTCCGCGGGATCAGTACGAGCAGTACTTC.

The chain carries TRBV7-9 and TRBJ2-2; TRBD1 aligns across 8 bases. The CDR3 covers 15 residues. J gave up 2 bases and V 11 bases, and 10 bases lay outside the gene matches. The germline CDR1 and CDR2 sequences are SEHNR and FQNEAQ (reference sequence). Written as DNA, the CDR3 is TGTGCCGGACACCGGGACAGGCTTAACACCGGGGAGCTGTTTTTT. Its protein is CAGHRDRLNTGELFF.

CDR3 sequence (DNA): TGTGCCAGCAGTCCGTCGGGGGGCGGAACGGGTCAGCCCCAGCATTTT. This sequence encodes CASSPSGGGTGQPQHF. The V call is TRBV25-1, the J call TRBJ1-5, with D perhaps TRBD1 (6 bases). The CDR3 runs to 16 residues. From germline, CDR1 is MGHDK and CDR2 SYGVNS. Trimming took 5 bases from V and 6 from J, leaving 20 bases between them.

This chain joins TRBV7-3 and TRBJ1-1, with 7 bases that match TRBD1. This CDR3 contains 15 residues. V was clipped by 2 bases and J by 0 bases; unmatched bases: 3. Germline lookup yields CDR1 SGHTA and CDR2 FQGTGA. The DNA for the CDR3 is TGTGCCAGCAGCTTAGGGACAGCTATGAACACTGAAGCTTTCTTT. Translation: CASSLGTAMNTEAFF.